This T cell receptor beta chain stems from a study of shared clonotypes between healthy human individuals. Whole-study results and caveats: It was the few donors that limited the genetic and exposure-history diversity represented.

V was shortened by 6 bases and J by 1 base, with 12 bases between the two germline ends. There are 14 residues in the CDR3. CDR1 is SGHVS, CDR2 FQNEAQ, per germline. Genomic DNA of each subset was evenly split across several immunoSEQ plates. Each PCR replicate run on unsorted PBMC took in 300 ng DNA, about 29,000 T cell genomes. TCRdb keeps only in-frame clones here, not all; method: immunoSEQ multiplex PCR. Here the sample spans about 490,000 clones, around 78% being singletons. Regarding this clone: The target antigen is unknown.

The sequencing input was PBMCs. The gene calls are TRBV7-8 and TRBJ1-1; tentatively, D is TRBD1 (6 bases). The source of this sequence is a woman in her forties in good health. Some clones in this sample may be carry-over from other donors' samples. DNA for the CDR3: TGTGCCAGCAGTCGGACAGAGAGGAACACTGAAGCTTTCTTT. Amino acid sequence: CASSRTERNTEAFF.